This T cell receptor beta chain was recovered during a study of Graves' ophthalmopathy and Graves' hyperthyroidism. Notes on the study in general: Most clonotypes expanded in thyroid above 0.001 frequency were present in blood too.

The CDR3 runs 14 residues. The V and J ends lost 1 base and 6 bases respectively, with 7 bases between them. Germline lookup yields CDR1 SGHTA and CDR2 FQGNSA. Transcripts of RNA were the source for amplifying TCR beta CDR3 regions. HTBI-primed RT-PCR formed the first round, and a multiplex PCR formed the second. TCRdb reprocessed the multiplex PCR reads with MiXCR, giving one entry per CDR3 protein. The table has a few hundred thousand distinct CDR3 sequences, about 15% seen once. This clonotype has at least ten counts. The antigen remains unidentified. Hyperthyroidism was considered stable when no ophthalmopathy appeared within 18 months of follow-up.

The source material was peripheral blood. The chain carries TRBV7-2 and TRBJ1-6; TRBD1 is a possible D gene (5 bases). This receptor was taken from an adult woman with stable Graves' hyperthyroidism. CDR3 bases: TGTGCCAGCAGCTTAGGGAGGGGTAATTCACCCCTCCACTTT. Translated: CASSLGRGNSPLHF.